Shown below are 26 T cell receptor beta chains from a single sample sequenced in a study of shared T cell receptors in the human thymus (dated by TCRdb to the early 2020s). The library was built by means of the immunoSEQ multiplex PCR assay. Here the immuneACCESS table is served through TCRdb, limited to in-frame sequences with V and J called. Missing clones are a known gap in these copies; in checked studies unresolved V genes cover under half, and the rest lacks a known reason. The sample includes approximately 760,000 clones, with approximately 85% observed a single time. The top ten constitute about 0.011% of the sample. This sample was shared with a second study, whose subject was human thymus T cells.

The sample comprised thymocytes. The receptors here all came from a girl under two years old with a congenital heart defect. Donor details come from another sample of the same person, matched by shared clones.

V is TRBV7-2 and J is TRBJ1-1; no clear D gene. This CDR3 contains 17 residues. Trimming removed 1 base from V and 4 bases from J, with 19 bases in between. Germline V CDR1 and CDR2: SGHTA, FQGNSA. In DNA, the CDR3 is TGTGCCAGCAGCTTAGGCAGGTCCAGAGTAAAGGCCACTGAAGCTTTCTTT. It translates to CASSLGRSRVKATEAFF.

The chain couples TRBV19 to TRBJ1-1, with D possibly matching TRBD1 (5 bases). CDR1 is LNHDA and CDR2 is SQIVND in the germline V gene (reference sequence). This CDR3 spans 15 amino acids. V was pared by 1 base and J by 4 bases, with 13 bases between. CDR3: CASSIGPFQGTEAFF. CDR3 coding DNA: TGTGCCAGTAGTATAGGGCCGTTCCAGGGCACTGAAGCTTTCTTT.

The chain employs TRBV15 and TRBJ1-3; 9 bases line up with TRBD1. The germline V gene encodes CDR1 LNHNV and CDR2 YYDKDF (reference sequence). This CDR3 is 16 amino acids long. V shed 3 bases and J 4 bases; nucleotides not matched to a gene: 7. The CDR3 reads CATSSTQGARGNTIYF. CDR3 coding DNA: TGTGCCACCAGCAGTACACAGGGGGCGAGGGGAAACACCATATATTTT. Full variable domain (remainder filled in from reference TRBV15 and TRBJ1-3): DAMVIQNPRYQVTQFGKPVTLSCSQTLNHNVMYWYQQKSSQAPKLLFHYYDKDFNNEADTPDNFQSRRPNTSFCFLDIRSPGLGDTAMYLCATSSTQGARGNTIYFGEGSWLTVV.

The V gene is TRBV7-2, the J gene TRBJ1-2, with D unresolved. Germline values: CDR1 SGHTA, CDR2 FQGNSA. This CDR3 region has 12 residues. Trimming pared 2 bases from V and 2 bases from J, leaving 3 bases between. CDR3 amino acids: CASSLLNYGYTF. In DNA, the CDR3 is TGTGCCAGCAGCTTACTAAACTATGGCTACACCTTC.

The V call is TRBV6-6, the J call TRBJ2-7, with a tentative D call TRBD2 (5 bases). CDR3 length: 14 residues. The V end was cut by 4 bases, the J end by 7 bases, with 17 bases between. The germline V gene has CDR1 MNHNY and CDR2 SVGAGI (reference sequence). The CDR3 sequence: CASSSPTTGREQYF. The CDR3 DNA sequence: TGTGCCAGCAGTTCACCCACTACGGGAAGAGAGCAGTACTTC.

This rearrangement joins TRBV5-5 to TRBJ1-4; the match to TRBD1 covers 10 bases. Unmatched junction bases numbered 11, after V lost 3 bases and J lost 0 bases. The CDR3 has 19 amino acids. CDR1 and CDR2 (germline): SGHKS, YYEKEE (reference sequence). The CDR3 DNA sequence: TGTGCCAGCAGCTATGACAGGGGGCCGAGGGTCACAACTAATGAAAAACTGTTTTTT. Its protein is CASSYDRGPRVTTNEKLFF.

This chain links TRBV7-8 with TRBJ1-6; D is perhaps TRBD1 (5 bases). V dropped 5 bases and J dropped 5 bases, with 13 bases sitting between them. This CDR3 is 15 amino acids long. CDR1 is SGHVS, CDR2 FQNEAQ, per germline. This CDR3 reads CASSPGRGNNSPLHF. For the CDR3, the DNA is TGTGCCAGCAGCCCGGGTCGGGGGAATAATTCACCCCTCCACTTT.

V is TRBV19 and J is TRBJ1-2; the D is unclear. Germline V gene data show CDR1 as LNHDA and CDR2 as SQIVND (reference sequence). The ends were cut back, 5 bases at V and 5 bases at J, with 15 bases in the middle. The CDR3 extends over 14 amino acids. The CDR3 sequence: CASSPRPEGYGYTF. CDR3 nucleotide sequence: TGTGCCAGTAGTCCTCGACCGGAGGGTTATGGCTACACCTTC.

This clone appeared once. The chain carries TRBV14 and TRBJ2-7, with D possibly being TRBD1 (8 bases). V shed 4 bases and J shed 7 bases, with 17 bases lying between them. CDR1 SGHDN and CDR2 FVKESK come from the germline V gene. This CDR3 is built from 14 residues. The CDR3 DNA sequence: TGTGCCAGCAGCCCCAGGACAGGGCGGGGGGAGCAGTACTTC. Its translation: CASSPRTGRGEQYF.

The chain couples TRBV2 to TRBJ1-2; 8 bases agree with TRBD1. From germline, CDR1 is SNHLY and CDR2 FYNNEI. The CDR3 is made up of 14 amino acids. The V and J ends lost 8 bases and 8 bases, in that order; junction bases with no gene match: 13. The CDR3 here is CASQGWGQDRGYTF. As DNA, the CDR3 is TGTGCCAGCCAAGGATGGGGACAGGATAGAGGCTACACCTTC.

This CDR3 reads CASSIIPHRSLNYGYTF. In DNA form, the CDR3 reads TGTGCCAGTAGCATTATACCCCACCGAAGCCTTAACTATGGCTACACCTTC. V is TRBV19 and J is TRBJ1-2; D remains ambiguous. The germline V and J ends were trimmed by 6 bases and 1 base, with 21 bases remaining between them. The CDR3 extends over 17 amino acids. Germline V lookup: CDR1 LNHDA, CDR2 SQIVND (reference sequence).

This chain connects TRBV7-2 to TRBJ2-5; 7 bases align to TRBD2. The ends lost 5 bases at V and 3 bases at J; junction bases unmatched: 9. CDR3 size: 15 residues. Germline V gives CDR1 SGHTA, CDR2 FQGNSA. CDR3 coding DNA: TGTGCCAGCAGCCGGACCAGCGGGGATGAAGAGACCCAGTACTTC. Its translation is CASSRTSGDEETQYF. The full variable domain, with the rest looked up from reference TRBV7-2 and TRBJ2-5, is GAGVSQSPSNKVTEKGKDVELRCDPISGHTALYWYRQSLGQGLEFLIYFQGNSAPDKSGLPSDRFSAERTGGSVSTLTIQRTQQEDSAVYLCASSRTSGDEETQYFGPGTRLLVL.

The rearrangement joins TRBV11-2 to TRBJ1-5; D gene uncertain. The CDR3 runs to 15 residues. V lost 3 bases, J lost 0 bases, and 9 bases lay in between. Germline lookup yields CDR1 SGHAT and CDR2 FQNNGV. The DNA of the CDR3 is TGTGCCAGCAGCTTGAAGTCAGATAGCAATCAGCCCCAGCATTTT. Protein: CASSLKSDSNQPQHF.

The rearrangement links TRBV5-1 to TRBJ2-7, with a weak D call TRBD2 (6 bases). The V gene lost 5 bases and the J gene lost 2 bases, with 11 bases spanning the gap. The CDR3 spans 13 residues. Germline V gives CDR1 SGHRS, CDR2 YFSETQ. DNA for the CDR3: TGCGCCAGCAGGGAGGGTCCCACCTACGAGCAGTACTTC. Translating it yields CASREGPTYEQYF.

This sequence joins TRBV2 and TRBJ1-2; D is undetermined. Germline values: CDR1 SNHLY, CDR2 FYNNEI. This CDR3 region has 13 residues. V lost 4 bases, J lost 4 bases, and 10 bases lay in between. The CDR3 coding sequence is TGTGCCAGCAGTGGTGGGGAGAGCTATGGCTACACCTTC. Translation gives CASSGGESYGYTF.

The chain is built from TRBV4-3 and TRBJ2-7, with 8 bases that match TRBD2. V lost 3 bases to trimming and J lost 3 bases; unmatched junction nucleotides: 7. The germline V gene has CDR1 LGHNA and CDR2 YSLEER. The CDR3 is 15 amino acids. The CDR3 bases are TGCGCCAGCAGCCAGGTGGGACTAGATAGCTACGAGCAGTACTTC. It yields the protein CASSQVGLDSYEQYF.

The chain uses TRBV25-1 and TRBJ1-4, with D unresolved. This CDR3 region has 13 residues. Germline V gene sequence: CDR1 MGHDK, CDR2 SYGVNS. V lost 6 bases and J 4 bases, leaving 9 bases between the germline ends. The DNA for the CDR3 is TGTGCCAGCAGACGAGAGAATAATGAAAAACTGTTTTTT. This codes for CASRRENNEKLFF.

The chain combines TRBV11-3 with TRBJ2-1; TRBD2 matches 8 bases. CDR3 size: 15 residues. CDR1 and CDR2 (germline): SGHNT, YENEEA. Germline trimming cut 5 bases from V and 5 bases from J; bases unmatched to any gene: 8. CDR3 in DNA: TGTGCCAGCAGCAAGGGACTAGGGACAAACAATGAGCAGTTCTTC. Its translation: CASSKGLGTNNEQFF.

The chain joins TRBV11-2 to TRBJ1-1, with unresolved D. The V gene's germline CDR1 is SGHAT and CDR2 FQNNGV. The CDR3 has 13 residues. Trimming took 3 bases from V and 7 from J, leaving 12 bases between them. CDR3 region: CASSFGLTLEAFF. CDR3 DNA sequence: TGTGCCAGCAGCTTCGGACTGACCCTTGAAGCTTTCTTT.

This clone was seen only a few times. The V gene is TRBV7-2, the J gene TRBJ1-2, with D unresolved. The germline gives CDR1 SGHTA, CDR2 FQGNSA. V shed 1 base and J shed 4 bases, with 13 bases lying between them. CDR3 length equals 15 residues. CDR3 coding DNA: TGTGCCAGCAGCTTAGTACTCCCTGGGCCCTATGGCTACACCTTC. This sequence encodes CASSLVLPGPYGYTF. Full variable domain (missing parts from reference TRBV7-2 and TRBJ1-2): GAGVSQSPSNKVTEKGKDVELRCDPISGHTALYWYRQSLGQGLEFLIYFQGNSAPDKSGLPSDRFSAERTGGSVSTLTIQRTQQEDSAVYLCASSLVLPGPYGYTFGSGTRLTVV.

This clone was observed once. This chain joins TRBV4-1 and TRBJ1-6; D unresolved. CDR1 is MGHRA, CDR2 YSYEKL, per germline. Trimming pared 2 bases from V and 9 bases from J, leaving 11 bases between. The CDR3 is 14 amino acids. CDR3 amino acids: CASSQKVLGSPLHF. The CDR3 DNA reads as TGCGCCAGCAGCCAAAAGGTACTAGGTTCACCCCTCCACTTT.

The chain uses TRBV6-1 and TRBJ1-6; D call uncertain. The CDR3 sequence is 17 residues long. The ends were cut back, 0 bases at V and 5 bases at J, with 14 bases in the middle. Germline CDR1 MNHNS, CDR2 SASEGT. The CDR3: CASSEALWTGNNSPLHF. The CDR3 region has the DNA TGTGCCAGCAGTGAAGCCTTGTGGACGGGAAATAATTCACCCCTCCACTTT.

This chain joins TRBV11-3 and TRBJ2-1; 7 bases fit TRBD2. The CDR3 has 17 amino acids. With 1 base clipped from V and 8 bases from J, the junction kept 14 bases outside the gene matches. Germline-derived CDR1 and CDR2 are SGHNT and YENEEA. The CDR3 spells CASSLGRSGGIDDEQFF. CDR3 DNA: TGTGCCAGCAGCTTAGGTCGATCGGGGGGTATCGACGATGAGCAGTTCTTC.

Only one count was recorded for this clone. The chain carries TRBV9 and TRBJ1-2; no firm D call. The CDR3 extends over 14 amino acids. Trimming removed 0 bases at V and 1 base at J, with 7 bases between. CDR1 SGDLS and CDR2 YYNGEE come from the germline V gene. CDR3 bases: TGTGCCAGCAGCGTAGCCGGAGATAACTATGGCTACACCTTC. Translated, it gives CASSVAGDNYGYTF.

This sequence joins TRBV6-5 and TRBJ1-3; D gene uncertain. The CDR3 contains 15 residues. Germline CDR1 reads MNHEY; CDR2 reads SVGAGI. The V end lost 7 bases, the J end lost 4 bases, and 17 bases lay between the germline ends. The DNA of the CDR3 is TGTGCCAGCAAGAACGAGGAGGTGAACGGAAACACCATATATTTT. Its protein product is CASKNEEVNGNTIYF.

This sequence joins TRBV5-1 and TRBJ1-1; 9 nucleotides line up with TRBD1. Germline V gene lookup returns CDR1 SGHRS and CDR2 YFSETQ. This CDR3 is 17 amino acids long. Germline trimming cut 1 base from V and 2 bases from J; bases unmatched to any gene: 9. CDR3 nucleotide sequence: TGCGCCAGCAGCTTGACTCCGACAGGGGGGAGAAACACTGAAGCTTTCTTT. Amino acids: CASSLTPTGGRNTEAFF.